This T cell receptor beta chain comes out of a study of a mutant IDH1 vaccine in newly diagnosed glioma. Study-level background: Patients got radiotherapy, temozolomide, or both beforehand, and most got both. The timing of visit V12 was week 35, and that of visit V13 was week 47.

The sample's time point: week 35, safety follow-up. Doses comprised 300 ug of mutant IDH1 20-mer peptide each, plus topical imiquimod. Produced via immunoSEQ multiplex PCR; TCRdb's table is partial and in-frame only. Here the sample spans tens of thousands of clones, roughly 80% being singletons. This clone has just one count. No antigen is known for it. V shed 4 bases, J shed 6 bases, and the junction held 10 bases outside the gene matches. The CDR3 extends over 15 amino acids. Germline V gene sequence: CDR1 SGDLS, CDR2 YYNGEE. The sequences come from PBMCs, collected from a glioma patient whose treatment included an IDH1 peptide vaccine. The receptor's source is a woman aged 18-29 years with glioma. V gene TRBV9 combines with J gene TRBJ2-1; 7 bases align to TRBD1. For the CDR3, the DNA is TGTGCCAGCAGCTCCTCCGGGACAGTAGGCAATGAGCAGTTCTTC. It specifies CASSSSGTVGNEQFF.